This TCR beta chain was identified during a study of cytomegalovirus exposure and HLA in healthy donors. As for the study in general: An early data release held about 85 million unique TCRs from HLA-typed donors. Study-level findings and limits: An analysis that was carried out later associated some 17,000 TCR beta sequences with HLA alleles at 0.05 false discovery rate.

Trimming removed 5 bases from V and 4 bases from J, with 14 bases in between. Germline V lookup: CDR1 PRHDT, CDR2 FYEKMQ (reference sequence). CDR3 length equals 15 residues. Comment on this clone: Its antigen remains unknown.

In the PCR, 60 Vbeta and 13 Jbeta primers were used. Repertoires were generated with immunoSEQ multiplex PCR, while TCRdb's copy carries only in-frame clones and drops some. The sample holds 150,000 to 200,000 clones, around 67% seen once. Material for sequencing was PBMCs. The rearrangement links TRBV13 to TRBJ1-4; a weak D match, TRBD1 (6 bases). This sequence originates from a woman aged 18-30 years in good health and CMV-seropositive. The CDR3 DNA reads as TGTGCCAGCAGCGAATCAGGGGTCCGTAATGAAAAACTGTTTTTT. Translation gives CASSESGVRNEKLFF.